Listed below are T cell receptor beta chains from one sample, sequenced in a study of T cell repertoires in cytomegalovirus infection. Each CDR3 protein gets one entry after TCRdb re-called the reads with MiXCR. The sample yields about 150,000 distinct CDR3 sequences, 20% to 30% seen once. Sequencing was carried out using PBMCs. The receptors were gathered from a human donor in good health (CMV status not recorded). Some clones in this sample may be carry-over from other donors' samples. Each CDR3 is given with its conserved first and last residue. A D gene is named only where the DNA matches it firmly. Part of the rows lack a size; the others show once, few, many or a class for expanded clones.

V	size	J	D	DNA	CDR3
TRBV29-1	-	TRBJ2-7	TRBD1	TGCAGCGTTGGACAGGGGAGCTCCTACGAGCAGTACTTC	CSVGQGSSYEQYF
TRBV7-9	-	TRBJ1-2	TRBD1	TGTGCCAGCAGCCACAATCTACAGGGGACCTATGGCTACACCTTC	CASSHNLQGTYGYTF
TRBV28	few	TRBJ2-1	-	TGTGCCAGCAGTTACTCCAGGGGAGTAGGGTACAATGAGCAGTTCTTC	CASSYSRGVGYNEQFF
TRBV7-6	many	TRBJ2-7	TRBD2	TGTGCCAGCAGCTTCACACCGGGACTAGCGGGGGAGTCAGTCACCTACGAGCAGTACTTC	CASSFTPGLAGESVTYEQYF
TRBV20-1	-	TRBJ2-4	-	TGCAGTGCTACTCACTCAGGGGCGCGGGACATTCAGTACTTC	CSATHSGARDIQYF
TRBV20-1	few	TRBJ2-7	TRBD1	TGCAGTGCTAGAGGGACAGGGGAACAGTACTTC	CSARGTGEQYF
TRBV2	few	TRBJ2-1	TRBD1	TGTGCCAGCAGTGACCGGACAGGGAGGCAGTTCTTC	CASSDRTGRQFF
TRBV11-2	-	TRBJ2-7	TRBD1	TGTGCCAGCAGCTTAGTTGGACAGGGATACGAGCAGTACTTC	CASSLVGQGYEQYF
TRBV5-6	-	TRBJ2-1	-	TGTGCCAGTCTAGACAGCTACAATGAGCAGTTCTTC	CASLDSYNEQFF
TRBV5-1	-	TRBJ2-5	TRBD2	TGCGCCAGCCGCCTAGCGGGACGGGGAGAGACCCAGTACTTC	CASRLAGRGETQYF
TRBV24-1	few	TRBJ2-2	TRBD1	TGTGCCACCAGTGATTCCGACAGGGACCTGTTTTTT	CATSDSDRDLFF
TRBV7-2	many	TRBJ2-2	-	TGTGCCAGCAGCTCACAGGGCGCCGGGGAGCTGTTTTTT	CASSSQGAGELFF
TRBV28	many	TRBJ2-3	-	TGTGCCAGCAGTTTGGCCGGGGGCGCAGATACGCAGTATTTT	CASSLAGGADTQYF
TRBV28	few	TRBJ1-5	TRBD1	TGTGCCAGCAGTGTGGACAGGGGGCTAAATAGCAATCAGCCCCAGCATTTT	CASSVDRGLNSNQPQHF
TRBV5-1	-	TRBJ2-1	TRBD1	TGCGCCAGCAGCTTGGACACCGGGACAGGGAGAGGTGAGCAGTTCTTC	CASSLDTGTGRGEQFF
TRBV15	-	TRBJ2-1	-	TGTGCCACCAGCAGAGTTTCACAGAATGAGCAGTTCTTC	CATSRVSQNEQFF
TRBV28	-	TRBJ2-7	TRBD1	TGTGCCAGCAGTTTAGGGGGTATCCGGGACAGGGGGCGTGAGCAGTACTTC	CASSLGGIRDRGREQYF
TRBV14	-	TRBJ2-7	-	TGTGCCAGCGGGGAGGCCCATTACGAGCAGTACTTC	CASGEAHYEQYF
TRBV7-9	many	TRBJ1-2	-	TGTGCCAGCAGCTTTTCTGGAAACAGCTACACCTTC	CASSFSGNSYTF
TRBV12-3/TRBV12-4	few	TRBJ1-5	-	TGTGCCAGCAGTTTTCGTAGCAATCAGCCCCAGCATTTT	CASSFRSNQPQHF
TRBV28	-	TRBJ1-5	-	TGTGCCAGCACCGACAGAAGGCTAAGCAATCAGCCCCAGCATTTT	CASTDRRLSNQPQHF
TRBV7-9	many	TRBJ1-4	-	TGTGCCAGCAGCCGCGACTCGGATGAAAAACTGTTTTTT	CASSRDSDEKLFF
TRBV19	-	TRBJ1-1	TRBD1	TGTGCCAGTAGTCCAGACAGGGGGAACACTGAAGCTTTCTTT	CASSPDRGNTEAFF
TRBV7-2	many	TRBJ2-7	-	TGTGCCAGCAGCTTACCCGGGAGCGAGCAGTACTTC	CASSLPGSEQYF
TRBV7-2	many	TRBJ1-3	-	TGTGCCAGCAGCTTAATGATGGGCTCTGGAAACACCATATATTTT	CASSLMMGSGNTIYF
TRBV7-8	many	TRBJ2-7	TRBD1	TGTGCCAGCAGCTTACGACAGGGTAGCGAGCAGTACTTC	CASSLRQGSEQYF
TRBV7-8	-	TRBJ2-2	-	TGTGCCAGCAGCTTATCGGCAGGGGCGAACACCGGGGAGCTGTTTTTT	CASSLSAGANTGELFF
TRBV27	few	TRBJ2-7	TRBD1	TGTGCCAGCAGTCGACCCGGGACAGGAACCTACGAGCAGTACTTC	CASSRPGTGTYEQYF
TRBV2	few	TRBJ1-2	-	TGTGCCAGCAGGGCCGGGACGGGTTATGGCTACACCTTC	CASRAGTGYGYTF
TRBV5-1	once	TRBJ1-2	-	TGCGCCAGCAGCCCGGGCCTCGGCAGCCGACTCTATGGCTACACCTTC	CASSPGLGSRLYGYTF
TRBV28	-	TRBJ1-4	TRBD1	TGTGCCAGCGCTTCGGGACAGGGAGGTGAAAAACTGTTTTTT	CASASGQGGEKLFF
TRBV6-2/TRBV6-3	-	TRBJ2-7	TRBD2	TGTGCCAGCAGTTACCAAATCCTTACTAGCGGCAACACCTACGAGCAGTACTTC	CASSYQILTSGNTYEQYF
TRBV6-1	many	TRBJ2-1	TRBD1	TGTGCCAGCAAAGACAGGGGTTACAATGAGCAGTTCTTC	CASKDRGYNEQFF
TRBV9	-	TRBJ2-1	-	TGTGCCAGCAGCGTAACTAGTTCGGGTTCCTACAATGAGCAGTTCTTC	CASSVTSSGSYNEQFF
TRBV29-1	few	TRBJ2-7	TRBD2	TGCAGCGTTGGAGGGGCGGGAGGTAACTACGAGCAGTACTTC	CSVGGAGGNYEQYF
TRBV29-1	few	TRBJ2-2	-	TGCAGCGGGAGAGGGGTTGCGTTCGGGGAGCTGTTTTTT	CSGRGVAFGELFF
TRBV7-6	many	TRBJ2-2	TRBD1	TGTGCCAGCAGGAAAGGGGGCAACACCGGGGAGCTGTTTTTT	CASRKGGNTGELFF
TRBV7-8	many	TRBJ2-1	TRBD1	TGTGCCAGCAGCTTAACAGGGGGCGGATCTCTGTTCGGTGAGCAGTTCTTC	CASSLTGGGSLFGEQFF
TRBV24-1	few	TRBJ2-3	-	TGTGCCACCAGTGATTTCAGGGACCAGCAAGATACGCAGTATTTT	CATSDFRDQQDTQYF
TRBV7-8	few	TRBJ2-5	-	TGTGCCAGCAGCGCCAGCGAGACCCAGTACTTC	CASSASETQYF
TRBV2	once	TRBJ2-1	TRBD2	TGTGCCACCCGCAAGGGTCCAGCGGGGATCAATGAGCAGTTCTTC	CATRKGPAGINEQFF
TRBV18	-	TRBJ1-4	-	TGTGCCAGCTCACCACCGTCAGCTAATGAAAAACTGTTTTTT	CASSPPSANEKLFF